The next 25 T cell receptor beta chains were all read from a single sample in a study of PD-L1 blockade in urothelial cancer. Assay: immunoSEQ multiplex PCR; the TCRdb copy retains only in-frame clones and omits some. Here the sample spans approximately 88,000 clones, 84% being singletons. Time point: pretreatment peripheral blood. The specimen was PBMCs, collected around atezolizumab (anti-PD-L1) treatment. These receptor sequences come from a man aged 55 to 69 with urothelial cancer.

This chain connects TRBV28 to TRBJ1-5; no reliable D call. The CDR3 consists of 15 residues. Germline loops: CDR1 MDHEN, CDR2 SYDVKM. Trimming pared 6 bases from V and 0 bases from J, leaving 12 bases between. The CDR3 loop is CASSQTANSNQPQHF. The CDR3 DNA reads TGTGCCAGCAGCCAGACTGCTAATAGCAATCAGCCCCAGCATTTT. Filled out from reference TRBV28 and TRBJ1-5, the complete variable domain reads DVKVTQSSRYLVKRTGEKVFLECVQDMDHENMFWYRQDPGLGLRLIYFSYDVKMKEKGDIPEGYSVSREKKERFSLILESASTNQTSMYLCASSQTANSNQPQHFGDGTRLSIL.

The rearrangement joins TRBV28 to TRBJ1-1; the D gene is possibly TRBD1 (5 bases). V lost 7 bases and J lost 2, with 11 bases in between. Germline-derived CDR1 and CDR2 are MDHEN and SYDVKM. This CDR3 spans 13 amino acids. This CDR3 reads CASTRQINTEAFF. In DNA form, the CDR3 reads TGTGCCAGCACACGACAGATCAACACTGAAGCTTTCTTT.

This CDR3 reads CASSPGYDQPQHF. CDR3 DNA: TGTGCCAGCAGTCCAGGGTACGATCAGCCCCAGCATTTT. The V gene is TRBV7-2, the J gene TRBJ1-5, with a tentative D call TRBD1 (5 bases). Looked up from germline, CDR1 is SGHTA and CDR2 is FQGNSA. The germline V and J ends were trimmed by 6 bases and 5 bases, with 11 bases remaining between them. This CDR3 has 13 residues. Full variable domain (rest looked up from reference TRBV7-2 and TRBJ1-5): GAGVSQSPSNKVTEKGKDVELRCDPISGHTALYWYRQSLGQGLEFLIYFQGNSAPDKSGLPSDRFSAERTGGSVSTLTIQRTQQEDSAVYLCASSPGYDQPQHFGDGTRLSIL.

The chain is built from TRBV19 and TRBJ1-5; 8 bases fit TRBD1. J gave up 4 bases and V 3 bases, and 5 bases lay outside the gene matches. This CDR3 has 15 amino acids. The germline V gene has CDR1 LNHDA and CDR2 SQIVND (reference sequence). CDR3 DNA: TGTGCCAGTAGTATGGGCAGGGGGCCGAATCAGCCCCAGCATTTT. Translated: CASSMGRGPNQPQHF.

This CDR3 is CASSLAGDRKGGEQYF. In DNA form, the CDR3 reads TGTGCCAGCAGCTTAGCAGGTGACAGGAAAGGGGGCGAGCAGTACTTC. The chain is built from TRBV5-4 and TRBJ2-7, with D possibly TRBD1 on 6 matching bases. Trimming took 2 bases from V and 6 from J, leaving 21 bases between them. The germline gives CDR1 SGHNT, CDR2 YYREEE (reference sequence). The CDR3 runs 16 residues. The full variable domain, in which reference TRBV5-4 and TRBJ2-7 provide the parts outside the CDR3, is ETGVTQSPTHLIKTRGQQVTLRCSSQSGHNTVSWYQQALGQGPQFIFQYYREEENGRGNFPPRFSGLQFPNYSSELNVNALELDDSALYLCASSLAGDRKGGEQYFGPGTRLTVT.

The chain employs TRBV19 and TRBJ2-7, with 8 bases that match TRBD1. V lost 7 bases and J lost 3; bases outside the gene matches: 11. Germline lookup yields CDR1 LNHDA and CDR2 SQIVND (reference sequence). The CDR3 consists of 15 residues. The chain's CDR3 is CASKRVTGDDYEQYF. The CDR3 DNA reads as TGTGCCAGTAAACGGGTGACAGGGGATGACTACGAGCAGTACTTC.

CDR3 protein: CAITQGSTDTQYF. The CDR3 nucleotides read TGTGCCATCACTCAGGGCAGCACAGATACGCAGTATTTT. The chain uses TRBV10-3 and TRBJ2-3; maybe TRBD1 (5 bases). The V and J ends lost 7 bases and 0 bases respectively, with 8 bases between them. Germline CDR1 ENHRY, CDR2 SYGVKD. This CDR3 has 13 residues.

The genes are TRBV15 and TRBJ1-3; D might be TRBD1 (5 bases). Trimming pared 0 bases from V and 2 bases from J, leaving 11 bases between. The CDR3 totals 16 residues. CDR1 LNHNV and CDR2 YYDKDF come from the germline V gene (reference sequence). The CDR3 DNA follows: TGTGCCACCAGCAGAGATTTCGGCAGGGCTGGAAACACCATATATTTT. Encoded protein: CATSRDFGRAGNTIYF.

The genes are TRBV7-2 and TRBJ2-1, with 10 bases identical to TRBD2. V was pared by 2 bases and J by 6 bases, with 10 bases of the junction left unmatched. The germline gives CDR1 SGHTA, CDR2 FQGNSA. The CDR3 loop spans 17 amino acids. CDR3 in DNA: TGTGCCAGCAGCTTAAGAGCGGGAGGGCCAATACTCAATGAGCAGTTCTTC. Its protein product is CASSLRAGGPILNEQFF.

The chain is built from TRBV18 and TRBJ2-2, with TRBD2 identical over 8 bases. V gave up 8 bases and J gave up 1 base; unmatched junction bases: 9. The CDR3 length is 16 residues. In germline, CDR1 is KGHSH, CDR2 LQKENI. CDR3 protein: CASISSGTRNTGELFF. The CDR3 DNA reads as TGTGCCAGCATATCCTCCGGGACTAGGAACACCGGGGAGCTGTTTTTT.

This rearrangement joins TRBV28 to TRBJ1-6, with 10 positions matching TRBD1. V trimming: 2 bases; J trimming: 9 bases; junction bases outside the gene matches: 7. The CDR3 contains 16 residues. Per germline, CDR1 MDHEN and CDR2 SYDVKM. CDR3 amino acids: CASSLGTGVNGSPLHF. The CDR3 DNA reads TGTGCCAGCAGTTTAGGGACAGGGGTTAACGGTTCACCCCTCCACTTT.

The chain carries TRBV19 and TRBJ1-3; 7 nucleotides align to TRBD1. After removal of 8 bases from V and 4 bases from J, the junction contained 8 bases not matched to a gene. Germline V gene sequence: CDR1 LNHDA, CDR2 SQIVND (reference sequence). The CDR3 is 14 residues long. Here the CDR3 DNA reads TGTGCCAGTCAAGACACGGACAGGGGAAACACCATATATTTT. Its protein product is CASQDTDRGNTIYF.

The genes are TRBV6-1 and TRBJ2-3; D ambiguous. Germline values: CDR1 MNHNS, CDR2 SASEGT. V was cut by 6 bases and J by 4 bases, with 17 bases left in between. The CDR3 is made up of 15 amino acids. CDR3 in DNA: TGTGCCAGCAGAACCCACCTAGAATACGCAGATACGCAGTATTTT. This encodes CASRTHLEYADTQYF.

V and J are TRBV21-1 and TRBJ1-2; the table's D call, TRBD1, has no DNA check behind it. TRBV21-1 is recorded as a pseudogene. There are 13 residues in the CDR3. CDR3: CASSTRTGGGYTF. In nucleotides, the CDR3 is TGTGCCAGCAGCACACGGACAGGGGGCGGCTACACCTTC.

The chain recombines TRBV29-1 with TRBJ1-2; tentative D call: TRBD1 (5 bases). V was pared by 4 bases and J by 8 bases, with 11 bases between. This CDR3 is 11 amino acids long. CDR1 and CDR2 (germline): SQVTM, ANQGSEA. This CDR3 reads CSVVQGEGYTF. CDR3 coding DNA: TGCAGCGTTGTGCAGGGTGAAGGCTACACCTTC.

The chain links TRBV19 to TRBJ2-3, with 8 bases that match TRBD1. CDR1 and CDR2 (germline): LNHDA, SQIVND (reference sequence). The CDR3 contains 15 residues. V dropped 5 bases and J dropped 1; count of bases not matched to a gene: 5. CDR3 sequence: CASSQGTGGTDTQYF. The CDR3 DNA follows: TGTGCCAGTAGTCAGGGGACAGGCGGCACAGATACGCAGTATTTT.

The rearrangement links TRBV28 to TRBJ2-7, with a possible D match to TRBD2 (5 bases). Germline V CDR1 and CDR2: MDHEN, SYDVKM. V was pared by 2 bases and J by 5 bases, with 16 bases between. The CDR3 runs 15 residues. DNA for the CDR3: TGTGCCAGCAGTTTAGGGAGTGGGCAAAGGAACGAGCAGTACTTC. This translates into CASSLGSGQRNEQYF.

The chain joins TRBV6-1 to TRBJ2-3; no firm D call. The CDR3 has 13 amino acids. The germline gives CDR1 MNHNS, CDR2 SASEGT. The ends were cut back, 5 bases at V and 4 bases at J, with 10 bases in the middle. The CDR3 region has the DNA TGTGCCAGCAGTACTCTTTTCCCAGATACGCAGTATTTT. Translation: CASSTLFPDTQYF.

V and J are TRBV18 and TRBJ1-1; D is ambiguous. V dropped 2 bases and J dropped 4 bases, with 8 bases sitting between them. There are 13 residues in the CDR3. Germline CDR1 KGHSH, CDR2 LQKENI. CDR3 nucleotide sequence: TGTGCCAGCTCACCATCAGAGGGCACTGAAGCTTTCTTT. It encodes CASSPSEGTEAFF.

The chain employs TRBV9 and TRBJ2-7, with TRBD1 matching over 8 bases. The germline CDR1 and CDR2 sequences are SGDLS and YYNGEE. V was clipped by 0 bases and J by 5 bases; unmatched bases: 7. The CDR3 length is 15 residues. The CDR3 DNA reads as TGTGCCAGCAGCGTAGATTCAGGGGGCTTCAACGAGCAGTACTTC. This sequence encodes CASSVDSGGFNEQYF.

The genes are TRBV6-5 and TRBJ2-7, with D possibly matching TRBD2 (5 bases). The CDR3 covers 13 residues. V was cut by 2 bases and J by 4 bases, with 9 bases left in between. Germline V CDR1 and CDR2: MNHEY, SVGAGI. For the CDR3, the DNA is TGTGCCAGCAGTTACACTGAGGGATACGAGCAGTACTTC. Residues: CASSYTEGYEQYF.

The CDR3 loop reads CASSYGSGSTEAFF. CDR3 in DNA: TGTGCCAGCAGTTACGGGTCAGGTAGCACTGAAGCTTTCTTT. This chain joins TRBV6-6 and TRBJ1-1; D remains ambiguous. Per the germline V gene, CDR1 is MNHNY and CDR2 is SVGAGI (reference sequence). This CDR3 is 14 amino acids long. V was clipped by 2 bases and J by 4 bases, with 11 bases between them.

The chain uses TRBV19 and TRBJ1-5; 12 bases align to TRBD1. The CDR3 totals 16 residues. Germline V gene data show CDR1 as LNHDA and CDR2 as SQIVND (reference sequence). The trim removed 7 bases at V and 6 bases at J, leaving 10 bases unmatched. The CDR3 region has the DNA TGTGCCAGTACCTCCCGGGACAGGGGGCGCGTTCAGCCCCAGCATTTT. This encodes CASTSRDRGRVQPQHF.

This chain connects TRBV28 to TRBJ2-1; 8 nucleotides align to TRBD2. Germline CDR1 reads MDHEN; CDR2 reads SYDVKM. This CDR3 is built from 13 residues. Germline trimming cut 5 bases from V and 9 bases from J; bases unmatched to any gene: 6. Here the CDR3 DNA reads TGTGCCAGCAGTCCAGGACTAGCCGGTGAGCAGTTCTTC. Residues: CASSPGLAGEQFF.

The chain combines TRBV4-1 with TRBJ1-1; no definite D call. V was pared by 2 bases and J by 7 bases, with 17 bases between. CDR3 length: 15 amino acids. Germline V gives CDR1 MGHRA, CDR2 YSYEKL. The chain's CDR3 is CASSQISWYGSEAFF. The CDR3 nucleotides read TGCGCCAGCAGCCAAATCTCATGGTACGGGAGTGAAGCTTTCTTT.